These 30 T cell receptor beta chains were sequenced from one sample in a study of blood T cell repertoires in COVID-19. Sequenced by immunoSEQ multiplex PCR; TCRdb stores in-frame clones only, minus some. Here the sample spans about 480,000 clones, roughly 90% being singletons. The sequenced material came from PBMCs or T cells enriched from blood (not recorded which). Receptor source: a woman aged 40-49 years who had recovered from COVID-19.

The V call is TRBV7-2, the J call TRBJ2-1; TRBD2 aligns across 7 bases. The germline gives CDR1 SGHTA, CDR2 FQGNSA. CDR3 length: 12 residues. J lost 9 bases, V lost 4 bases, and 3 bases had no gene match. CDR3 bases: TGTGCCAGCAGCTGGGGGGGAATTGAGCAGTTCTTC. This sequence encodes CASSWGGIEQFF.

For the CDR3, the DNA is TGTGCCAGCAGTCACTCCTACGAGCAGTACTTC. The encoded protein is CASSHSYEQYF. J is TRBJ2-7 and V is TRBV12-3 or TRBV12-4; D is ambiguous. Trimming removed 5 bases at V and 0 bases at J, with 2 bases between. CDR3 length: 11 amino acids.

The rearrangement links TRBV9 to TRBJ1-6, with D unclear. V dropped 5 bases and J dropped 5 bases, with 11 bases sitting between them. This CDR3 is built from 14 residues. CDR1 and CDR2 from the germline V gene are SGDLS and YYNGEE. CDR3 coding DNA: TGTGCCAGCAGGAGGGAACGGGATAATTCACCCCTCCACTTT. Translated: CASRRERDNSPLHF. The variable domain in full, completed from reference TRBV9 and TRBJ1-6, reads DSGVTQTPKHLITATGQRVTLRCSPRSGDLSVYWYQQSLDQGLQFLIQYYNGEERAKGNILERFSAQQFPDLHSELNLSSLELGDSALYFCASRRERDNSPLHFGNGTRLTVT.

This chain links TRBV5-5 with TRBJ1-1, with no clear D. This CDR3 comprises 13 residues. CDR1 and CDR2 (germline): SGHKS, YYEKEE (reference sequence). V was cut by 7 bases and J by 0 bases, with 10 bases left in between. The CDR3 reads CASWRDLNTEAFF. The DNA of the CDR3 is TGTGCCAGCTGGAGGGATTTGAACACTGAAGCTTTCTTT.

The chain links TRBV20-1 to TRBJ2-3; weak D call: TRBD1 (6 bases). Trimming took off 6 bases at V and 8 bases at J, with 12 bases between the two ends. This CDR3 comprises 11 residues. Germline CDR1 is DFQATT and CDR2 is SNEGSKA (reference sequence). The chain's CDR3 is CSAEQGLTQYF. The CDR3 nucleotides read TGCAGTGCCGAACAGGGTCTTACGCAGTATTTT.

The chain combines TRBV29-1 with TRBJ2-5; 15 bases match TRBD2. Looked up from germline, CDR1 is SQVTM and CDR2 is ANQGSEA. This CDR3 comprises 14 residues. J lost 4 bases, V lost 8 bases, and 5 bases had no gene match. CDR3 coding DNA: TGCAGCTCACCGGGACTAGCGGGAGGAGAGACCCAGTACTTC. Protein sequence: CSSPGLAGGETQYF.

The chain carries TRBV19 and TRBJ1-2; D not resolved. The germline V gene has CDR1 LNHDA and CDR2 SQIVND (reference sequence). The CDR3 extends over 15 amino acids. The V end was cut by 5 bases, the J end by 3 bases, with 16 bases between. CDR3 bases: TGTGCCAGTAGTCTGTCAGCGAGGTGGGACTATGGCTACACCTTC. As protein: CASSLSARWDYGYTF. Filled out from reference TRBV19 and TRBJ1-2, the complete variable domain reads DGGITQSPKYLFRKEGQNVTLSCEQNLNHDAMYWYRQDPGQGLRLIYYSQIVNDFQKGDIAEGYSVSREKKESFPLTVTSAQKNPTAFYLCASSLSARWDYGYTFGSGTRLTVV.

This CDR3 is CASSLRFGVNTEAFF. DNA for the CDR3: TGTGCCAGCAGTTTGAGGTTCGGGGTAAACACTGAAGCTTTCTTT. The J gene is TRBJ1-1, the V gene TRBV27; D remains unclear. The CDR3 contains 15 residues. V was trimmed by 3 bases and J by 2 bases, leaving 13 bases between them. Germline CDR1 MNHEY, CDR2 SMNVEV (reference sequence).

V gene TRBV12-5 combines with J gene TRBJ1-2; D possibly corresponds to TRBD1 (5 bases). The CDR3 extends over 14 amino acids. CDR1 is LGHNT and CDR2 is FRNRAP in the germline V gene. Trimming took off 7 bases at V and 0 bases at J, with 12 bases between the two ends. CDR3 sequence reads: CASALLTANYGYTF. The CDR3 DNA reads TGTGCTAGTGCCCTCCTGACAGCTAACTATGGCTACACCTTC.

V is TRBV5-4 and J is TRBJ2-3; tentative D call: TRBD1 (6 bases). In germline, CDR1 is SGHNT, CDR2 YYREEE (reference sequence). CDR3 length: 17 residues. V dropped 4 bases and J dropped 1 base, with 19 bases sitting between them. The CDR3 coding sequence is TGTGCCAGCAGCCAAAACGTTTTAGGGGGTGGCACAGATACGCAGTATTTT. Translating it yields CASSQNVLGGGTDTQYF.

The chain combines TRBV18 with TRBJ2-7, with 7 bases that match TRBD1. This CDR3 has 15 residues. V shed 1 base, J shed 6 bases, and the junction held 9 bases outside the gene matches. Germline assignment: CDR1 KGHSH and CDR2 LQKENI. CDR3 protein: CASSPRQGAAPEQYF. The CDR3 DNA follows: TGTGCCAGCTCACCACGACAGGGCGCGGCACCCGAGCAGTACTTC.

This rearrangement joins TRBV7-2 to TRBJ2-7; D unclear. This CDR3 comprises 13 residues. Trimming shortened V by 4 bases and J by 6 bases, and 13 bases separated the two germline ends. Germline V CDR1 and CDR2: SGHTA, FQGNSA. The CDR3 loop reads CASSSRLAPEQYF. The CDR3 DNA follows: TGTGCCAGCAGCTCTCGACTCGCCCCCGAGCAGTACTTC.

Points on this clone: One junction end disagrees with the germline gene, perhaps due to a read error. The CDR3 DNA reads as TGTGCCCCCCGGGAGGTTATTTTT. It translates to CAPREVIF. The chain links TRBV10-3 to TRBJ1-3; D unclear. Per germline, CDR1 ENHRY and CDR2 SYGVKD. The CDR3 has 8 amino acids.

V is TRBV2 and J is TRBJ1-5; 8 positions match TRBD1. Germline assignment: CDR1 SNHLY and CDR2 FYNNEI. The J segment lost 8 bases and the V segment lost 8 bases, leaving 8 bases of the junction unmatched. The CDR3 has 13 amino acids. The CDR3 sequence: CASEGQGLEPQHF. CDR3 nucleotides: TGTGCCAGCGAAGGACAGGGTTTGGAGCCCCAGCATTTT.

The chain combines TRBV6-2 or TRBV6-3 with TRBJ1-2; the D is unclear. The CDR3 spans 13 residues. In germline, CDR1 is MNHEY, CDR2 SVGEGT. With 2 bases removed from V and 6 bases from J, the gap between germline ends came to 10 bases. CDR3 region: CASSYNPRDGYTF. CDR3 DNA: TGTGCCAGCAGTTACAATCCTCGTGATGGCTACACCTTC.

This clone occurred once. The V call is TRBV5-4, the J call TRBJ2-1; D perhaps matches TRBD1 (6 bases). Germline V CDR1 and CDR2: SGHNT, YYREEE (reference sequence). V lost 6 bases, J lost 7 bases, and 14 bases lay in between. The CDR3 extends over 13 amino acids. CDR3 sequence reads: CASTPRGENEQFF. CDR3 coding DNA: TGTGCCAGCACCCCCAGGGGTGAGAATGAGCAGTTCTTC.

V is TRBV19 and J is TRBJ1-6; weak D call: TRBD1 (5 bases). Germline lookup yields CDR1 LNHDA and CDR2 SQIVND (reference sequence). The CDR3 runs to 15 residues. Deletions cut 8 bases from V and 7 bases from J, with 18 bases between. The CDR3 DNA reads TGTGCCAGTCGTCTGTCGGGGGGGAAAAATTCACCCCTCCACTTT. Translation gives CASRLSGGKNSPLHF.

This chain connects TRBV6-5 to TRBJ2-5; 7 positions match TRBD1. This CDR3 comprises 14 residues. From germline, CDR1 is MNHEY and CDR2 SVGAGI. The junction had 4 bases not matched to a gene; V was cut back by 4 bases and J by 2 bases. CDR3 bases: TGTGCCAGCAGTTTAGGGACAGATCAAGAGACCCAGTACTTC. This encodes CASSLGTDQETQYF.

V usage is TRBV28 and J usage is TRBJ1-2; 11 bases are a match to TRBD1. CDR1 MDHEN and CDR2 SYDVKM come from the germline V gene. V trimming: 4 bases; J trimming: 4 bases; junction bases outside the gene matches: 11. This CDR3 region has 17 residues. The CDR3 here is CASSSPGQGDPPYGYTF. The CDR3 DNA is TGTGCCAGCAGTTCACCGGGACAGGGGGACCCCCCCTATGGCTACACCTTC.

The chain joins TRBV6-2 or TRBV6-3 to TRBJ1-4, with a weak D call TRBD1 (5 bases). CDR3 length: 16 amino acids. Trimming took off 4 bases at V and 4 bases at J, with 16 bases between the two ends. Per germline, CDR1 MNHEY and CDR2 SVGEGT. The CDR3 sequence: CASSFATDSFNEKLFF. The CDR3 nucleotides read TGTGCCAGCAGTTTCGCCACCGACAGCTTTAATGAAAAACTGTTTTTT.

The chain couples TRBV21-1 to TRBJ2-4; no DNA check was done on the table's D call, TRBD2. TRBV21-1 is a pseudogene locus. The CDR3 loop spans 15 amino acids. In DNA form, the CDR3 reads TGTGCCAGCAGCAACCTAGAGGCTAAGGAACGAATTCAGTACTTC. This encodes CASSNLEAKERIQYF.

The V and J genes are TRBV5-8 and TRBJ1-4; D gene uncertain. CDR1 SGHTS and CDR2 YDEGEE come from the germline V gene. V dropped 0 bases and J dropped 7 bases, with 10 bases sitting between them. The CDR3 runs 14 residues. DNA of the CDR3: TGTGCCAGCAGCTTGGCTTGGGGAGGTGAAAAACTGTTTTTT. Translating gives CASSLAWGGEKLFF.

The chain has TRBV7-2 and TRBJ1-1, with TRBD1 matching over 7 bases. V lost 4 bases, J lost 1 base, and 3 bases stayed unmatched. There are 14 residues in the CDR3. Germline V gives CDR1 SGHTA, CDR2 FQGNSA. The CDR3: CASSSTGRNTEAFF. The CDR3 DNA sequence: TGTGCCAGCAGCTCGACAGGGAGGAACACTGAAGCTTTCTTT.

This clone has a single count. J is TRBJ1-1 and V is TRBV19; tentatively, D is TRBD1 (5 bases). The germline V gene has CDR1 LNHDA and CDR2 SQIVND (reference sequence). The CDR3 runs 15 residues. Trimming took off 9 bases at V and 6 bases at J, with 23 bases between the two ends. The CDR3 is CASQGWGSRTSEAFF. The CDR3 region has the DNA TGTGCCAGCCAGGGCTGGGGCAGCCGGACCTCTGAAGCTTTCTTT.

This clone has more than one count but fewer than ten. The rearrangement links TRBV12-3 or TRBV12-4 to TRBJ1-1; 9 nucleotides line up with TRBD1. J was trimmed by 11 bases and V by 3 bases; bases with no gene match: 4. This CDR3 contains 12 residues. The CDR3 reads CASSLGDRDAFF. CDR3 DNA: TGTGCCAGCAGTTTGGGGGACAGGGACGCTTTCTTT.

The V and J genes are TRBV9 and TRBJ1-2; 12 bases line up with TRBD1. The CDR3 spans 14 residues. The J segment lost 7 bases and the V segment lost 2 bases, leaving 3 bases of the junction unmatched. The germline gives CDR1 SGDLS, CDR2 YYNGEE. This CDR3 reads CASSVGQGAPGYTF. The CDR3 bases are TGTGCCAGCAGCGTGGGACAGGGGGCGCCTGGCTACACCTTC.

This clone was counted a few times. The rearrangement uses TRBV15 and TRBJ1-3; 9 bases map to TRBD1. Germline V gene sequence: CDR1 LNHNV, CDR2 YYDKDF (reference sequence). V was pared by 5 bases and J by 3 bases, with 11 bases of the junction left unmatched. The CDR3 loop spans 17 amino acids. The CDR3 DNA follows: TGTGCCACCAGCCCACAAGCCGGGACAGGGTTTGGAAACACCATATATTTT. Translated: CATSPQAGTGFGNTIYF.

CDR3 amino acids: CASSQVARYNSPLHF. As DNA, the CDR3 is TGTGCCAGCAGCCAAGTGGCGAGGTATAATTCACCCCTCCACTTT. V is TRBV14 and J is TRBJ1-6; D is unresolved. CDR3 length: 15 residues. With 1 base removed from V and 4 bases from J, the gap between germline ends came to 8 bases. Germline V gene sequence: CDR1 SGHDN, CDR2 FVKESK.

The chain couples TRBV30 to TRBJ1-1; D not certain. The V gene's germline CDR1 is GTSNPN and CDR2 SVGIG (reference sequence). The CDR3 loop spans 12 amino acids. V lost 2 bases, J lost 6 bases, and 10 bases lay in between. CDR3 in DNA: TGTGCCTGGAGTAGTAGTGCGTCTGAAGCTTTCTTT. Residues: CAWSSSASEAFF.

In its sample, this clone was seen once. The chain joins TRBV5-4 to TRBJ2-7, with 13 nucleotides matching TRBD2. The CDR3 runs to 16 residues. The germline V gene has CDR1 SGHNT and CDR2 YYREEE (reference sequence). The V and J ends lost 0 bases and 4 bases, in that order; junction bases with no gene match: 4. CDR3 nucleotide sequence: TGTGCCAGCAGCTTGGGGACTAGCGGGAGCCGGTACGAGCAGTACTTC. Protein product: CASSLGTSGSRYEQYF.